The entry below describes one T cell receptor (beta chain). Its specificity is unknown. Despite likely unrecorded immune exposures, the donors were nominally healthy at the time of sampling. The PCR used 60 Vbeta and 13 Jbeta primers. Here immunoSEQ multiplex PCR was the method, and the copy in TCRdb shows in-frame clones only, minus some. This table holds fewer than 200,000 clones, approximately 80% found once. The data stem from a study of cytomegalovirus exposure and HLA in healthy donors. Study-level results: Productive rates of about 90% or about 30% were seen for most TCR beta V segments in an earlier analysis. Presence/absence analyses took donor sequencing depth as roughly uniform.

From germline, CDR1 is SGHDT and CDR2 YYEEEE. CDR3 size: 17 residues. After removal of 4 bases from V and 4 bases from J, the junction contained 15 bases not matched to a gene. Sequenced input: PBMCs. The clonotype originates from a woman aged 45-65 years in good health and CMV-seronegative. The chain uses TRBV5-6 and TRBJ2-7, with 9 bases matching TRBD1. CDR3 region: CASSPAPPGTGIYEQYF. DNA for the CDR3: TGTGCCAGCAGCCCCGCCCCGCCCGGGACAGGGATTTACGAGCAGTACTTC.